This T cell receptor (beta chain) came from a study of tissue T cells after allogeneic stem cell transplantation. Whole-study results and caveats: Limitations included a small, clinically heterogeneous cohort and limited sampling depth.

Survey-depth TCRbeta CDR3 sequencing reported V/J genes and productive frequencies. The data were produced by immunoSEQ multiplex PCR, yet TCRdb's version contains in-frame clones alone and is incomplete. Of over 1,100 clones in the sample, approximately 50% were seen once. Time point given: mouse harvest day 14 after allogeneic transplant. The graft held 10^6 splenic CD5+ T cells and 10^7 T-cell-depleted bone marrow cells. The CDR3 length is 16 residues. The trim removed 0 bases at V and 0 bases at J, leaving 4 bases unmatched. Germline V gene sequence: CDR1 NNHNN, CDR2 SYGAGS (reference sequence). About this clone: The antigen is undetermined. Gene names denote mouse genes. The CDR3 end lies 1 residue beyond the end of the read and is filled in from the germline J gene.

This receptor was taken from a female BALB/c mouse given C57BL/6 T cells with graft-versus-host disease after an allogeneic hematopoietic cell transplant. This sequence joins TRBV13-2 and TRBJ2-7; 9 positions agree with TRBD2. Input material: liver tissue. Incomplete CDR3 DNA: TGTGCCAGCGGTGATGCTGGGGGGGTCAGCTCCTATGAACAGTAC. Its protein is CASGDAGGVSSYEQY. The whole CDR3 region reads CASGDAGGVSSYEQYF.